Presented here are 20 T cell receptor beta chains from one specimen sequenced in a study of identical twins. TCRdb re-derived calls from the 5' RACE reads in MiXCR, one entry per CDR3 protein. The data show nearly 650,000 distinct CDR3 sequences, under 8.5% seen once. These same data were also listed under a study on yellow fever vaccine responses in identical twins.

The sample consisted of PBMCs. These receptors were obtained from a woman aged 18 to 35 in good health.

The rearrangement uses TRBV12-3 or TRBV12-4 and TRBJ1-1; 8 bases are shared with TRBD1. Trimming cost V 1 base and J 4 bases; bases outside gene matches: 2. The CDR3 runs 14 residues. The CDR3 DNA follows: TGTGCCAGCAGTTTAGGGACAGGGCTCACTGAAGCTTTCTTT. Translated, it gives CASSLGTGLTEAFF.

The chain is built from TRBV10-3 and TRBJ2-3, with D hard to call. V was pared by 4 bases and J by 3 bases, with 14 bases between. CDR3 length equals 15 residues. Germline CDR1 and CDR2: ENHRY and SYGVKD. Here the CDR3 DNA reads TGTGCCATCAGTGGGCTTGGCAAAGTAACAGATACGCAGTATTTT. It codes for CAISGLGKVTDTQYF.

This clonotype was detected many times. V and J are TRBV5-1 and TRBJ2-2; 7 bases line up with TRBD1. The germline CDR1 and CDR2 sequences are SGHRS and YFSETQ. This CDR3 contains 17 residues. Trimming at V came to 2 bases and at J to 2 bases, leaving 9 bases not matched to a gene. Written as DNA, the CDR3 is TGCGCCAGCAGCTTCTTGGCAGGGGGATCAAACACCGGGGAGCTGTTTTTT. Amino acids: CASSFLAGGSNTGELFF. Combining the CDR3 with reference TRBV5-1 and TRBJ2-2 gives the whole variable domain KAGVTQTPRYLIKTRGQQVTLSCSPISGHRSVSWYQQTPGQGLQFLFEYFSETQRNKGNFPGRFSGRQFSNSRSEMNVSTLELGDSALYLCASSFLAGGSNTGELFFGEGSRLTVL.

This clonotype has a count of ten or more. The CDR3 loop is CSAAQGLGTEAFF. The DNA for the CDR3 is TGCAGTGCTGCACAGGGTTTAGGCACTGAAGCTTTCTTT. The V and J genes are TRBV20-1 and TRBJ1-1; D may be TRBD1 (6 bases). Looked up from germline, CDR1 is DFQATT and CDR2 is SNEGSKA (reference sequence). Trimming removed 5 bases at V and 4 bases at J, with 14 bases between. CDR3 size: 13 residues.

This clonotype was seen only a few times. The V and J genes are TRBV28 and TRBJ2-2, with 8 bases fitting TRBD1. This CDR3 region has 15 residues. Germline CDR1 and CDR2: MDHEN and SYDVKM. The junction had 8 bases not matched to a gene; V was cut back by 6 bases and J by 5 bases. CDR3 amino acids: CASRPGQVTTGELFF. CDR3 DNA: TGTGCCAGCAGACCGGGACAGGTTACGACCGGGGAGCTGTTTTTT.

This clonotype was detected only a few times. The rearrangement joins TRBV11-2 to TRBJ1-1; D remains ambiguous. The CDR3 has 14 amino acids. V dropped 2 bases and J dropped 1 base, with 8 bases sitting between them. Per the germline V gene, CDR1 is SGHAT and CDR2 is FQNNGV. CDR3 loop: CASSLNIKNTEAFF. The DNA for the CDR3 is TGTGCCAGCAGCTTAAACATAAAGAACACTGAAGCTTTCTTT.

The rearrangement joins TRBV6-1 to TRBJ2-5, with D possibly matching TRBD1 (5 bases). This CDR3 is 15 amino acids long. V was pared by 6 bases and J by 0 bases, with 14 bases between. CDR1 and CDR2 from the germline V gene are MNHNS and SASEGT. The CDR3 coding sequence is TGTGCCAGCAGGGCTCTAGGGGCCGACCAAGAGACCCAGTACTTC. It is translated as CASRALGADQETQYF.

This clonotype was recorded at least ten times. The chain joins TRBV11-3 to TRBJ2-3; 8 positions agree with TRBD2. Looked up from germline, CDR1 is SGHNT and CDR2 is YENEEA. The junction had 5 bases not matched to a gene; V was cut back by 4 bases and J by 2 bases. The CDR3 is 15 residues long. The CDR3 protein is CASSSSGSLTDTQYF. Here the CDR3 DNA reads TGTGCCAGCAGCTCGAGCGGGAGCCTCACAGATACGCAGTATTTT.

The rearrangement joins TRBV5-1 to TRBJ2-2; possible D gene TRBD2, 6 bases. CDR1 is SGHRS and CDR2 is YFSETQ in the germline V gene. V was pared by 4 bases and J by 6 bases, with 13 bases between. The CDR3 is made up of 14 amino acids. CDR3 protein: CASSGVAGSGELFF. CDR3 DNA: TGCGCCAGCAGCGGGGTGGCGGGATCCGGGGAGCTGTTTTTT.

In this sample, this clonotype turned up a few times. The V gene is TRBV11-2, the J gene TRBJ2-1; 16 bases line up with TRBD2. The V segment lost 5 bases and the J segment 5 bases; nucleotides outside the gene matches: 9. In germline, CDR1 is SGHAT, CDR2 FQNNGV. The CDR3 has 18 residues. In DNA form, the CDR3 reads TGTGCCAGCAGCCTCCGTCCCGGGACTAGCGGGAGGGACAATGAGCAGTTCTTC. It specifies CASSLRPGTSGRDNEQFF.

This clonotype was counted at least ten times. The chain joins TRBV28 to TRBJ1-4; TRBD1 is a possible D gene (6 bases). Trimming removed 5 bases at V and 6 bases at J, with 13 bases between. The CDR3 loop spans 14 amino acids. Per the germline V gene, CDR1 is MDHEN and CDR2 is SYDVKM. The CDR3 protein is CASSTGRWDEKLFF. In nucleotides, the CDR3 is TGTGCCAGCAGTACAGGGAGGTGGGATGAAAAACTGTTTTTT.

A few counts support this clonotype. This chain joins TRBV12-3 or TRBV12-4 and TRBJ1-2; unclear D gene. CDR3 size: 12 residues. V lost 6 bases, J lost 8 bases, and 13 bases lay in between. The CDR3 loop reads CASRTVTIGYTF. The CDR3 DNA reads as TGTGCCAGCAGAACGGTCACGATAGGCTACACCTTC.

This clonotype has more than one count but fewer than ten. The V and J genes are TRBV7-2 and TRBJ2-1, with D perhaps matching TRBD2 (5 bases). The germline V and J ends were trimmed by 5 bases and 2 bases, with 13 bases remaining between them. The CDR3 runs 15 residues. Germline V gene sequence: CDR1 SGHTA, CDR2 FQGNSA. The CDR3: CASSPGLYTYNEQFF. In DNA, the CDR3 is TGTGCCAGCAGCCCCGGACTGTATACCTACAATGAGCAGTTCTTC.

The chain joins TRBV2 to TRBJ1-2; 9 bases map to TRBD1. This CDR3 has 14 amino acids. After removal of 8 bases from V and 2 bases from J, the junction contained 6 bases not matched to a gene. Germline V gene data show CDR1 as SNHLY and CDR2 as FYNNEI. The CDR3 here is CASEKDRGNYGYTF. The DNA of the CDR3 is TGTGCCAGCGAAAAGGACAGGGGAAACTATGGCTACACCTTC.

This clonotype was seen many times. The rearrangement links TRBV6-4 to TRBJ2-1; TRBD2 matches 9 bases. Germline V CDR1 and CDR2: MRHNA, SNTAGT. This CDR3 is 15 amino acids long. The V and J ends lost 5 bases and 3 bases, in that order; junction bases with no gene match: 5. The CDR3 DNA reads TGTGCCAGCAGTTTGACTAGCGGAGACTACAATGAGCAGTTCTTC. This encodes CASSLTSGDYNEQFF.

This clonotype was picked up many times. J is TRBJ2-3 and V is TRBV29-1; TRBD1 might be the D (6 bases). Trimming stripped 0 bases from V and 0 bases from J, with 13 bases between. Per the germline V gene, CDR1 is SQVTM and CDR2 is ANQGSEA. The CDR3 has 16 residues. CDR3 loop: CSVEDQYRVSTDTQYF. The DNA for the CDR3 is TGCAGCGTTGAAGATCAGTACAGGGTTAGCACAGATACGCAGTATTTT.

This clonotype has at least ten counts. The rearrangement joins TRBV6-5 to TRBJ1-1, with D perhaps TRBD1 (6 bases). The CDR3 consists of 16 residues. From germline, CDR1 is MNHEY and CDR2 SVGAGI. V gave up 2 bases and J gave up 4 bases, with 17 bases separating them. CDR3: CASSYPHRDIRTEAFF. CDR3 DNA: TGTGCCAGCAGTTACCCACACCGGGACATTCGCACTGAAGCTTTCTTT.

This clonotype appeared many times. This rearrangement joins TRBV6-1 to TRBJ2-3, with 7 bases that match TRBD2. Germline loops: CDR1 MNHNS, CDR2 SASEGT. V gave up 6 bases and J gave up 6 bases; unmatched junction bases: 12. This CDR3 region has 15 residues. Here the CDR3 DNA reads TGTGCCAGCAGCCGACATGGCGGGAGATCTGATACGCAGTATTTT. Amino acids: CASSRHGGRSDTQYF.

This clonotype was observed at least ten times. The chain uses TRBV5-1 and TRBJ2-1; D gene uncertain. The CDR3 is 12 amino acids. V was trimmed by 3 bases and J by 6 bases, leaving 7 bases between them. The germline CDR1 and CDR2 sequences are SGHRS and YFSETQ. DNA for the CDR3: TGCGCCAGCAGCTATTCTAGCAATGAGCAGTTCTTC. This gives the protein CASSYSSNEQFF. Supplemented by reference TRBV5-1 and TRBJ2-1, the full variable domain reads KAGVTQTPRYLIKTRGQQVTLSCSPISGHRSVSWYQQTPGQGLQFLFEYFSETQRNKGNFPGRFSGRQFSNSRSEMNVSTLELGDSALYLCASSYSSNEQFFGPGTRLTVL.

The J gene is TRBJ2-1, the V gene TRBV27; 7 bases agree with TRBD1. J was trimmed by 7 bases and V by 5 bases; bases with no gene match: 14. The CDR3 spans 16 residues. Germline CDR1 reads MNHEY; CDR2 reads SMNVEV (reference sequence). The CDR3 nucleotides read TGTGCCAGCAGTATCAGAGGACAGGTGATACTAAATGAGCAGTTCTTC. This codes for CASSIRGQVILNEQFF.